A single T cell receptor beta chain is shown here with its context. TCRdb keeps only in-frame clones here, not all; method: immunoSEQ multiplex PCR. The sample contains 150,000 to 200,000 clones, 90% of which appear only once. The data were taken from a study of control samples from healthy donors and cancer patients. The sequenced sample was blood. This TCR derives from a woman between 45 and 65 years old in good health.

CDR3: CASREWVQQETQYF. CDR3 DNA: TGTGCCAGCAGGGAGTGGGTCCAGCAAGAGACCCAGTACTTC. V gene TRBV2 combines with J gene TRBJ2-5, with D uncertain. In germline, CDR1 is SNHLY, CDR2 FYNNEI. The V gene lost 6 bases and the J gene lost 2 bases, with 13 bases spanning the gap. This CDR3 is 14 amino acids long.